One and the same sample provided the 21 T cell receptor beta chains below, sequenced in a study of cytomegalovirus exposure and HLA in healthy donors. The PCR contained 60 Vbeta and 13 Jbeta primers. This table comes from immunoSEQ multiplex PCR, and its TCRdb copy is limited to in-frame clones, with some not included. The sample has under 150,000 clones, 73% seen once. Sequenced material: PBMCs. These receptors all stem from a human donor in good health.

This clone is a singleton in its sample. The CDR3 here is CASSPSGNQETQYF. CDR3 sequence (DNA): TGTGCCAGCAGCCCCTCGGGGAACCAAGAGACCCAGTACTTC. The chain joins TRBV7-3 to TRBJ2-5; possible D gene TRBD2, 5 bases. The V and J ends lost 5 bases and 0 bases respectively, with 10 bases between them. The CDR3 runs to 14 residues. The germline V gene encodes CDR1 SGHTA and CDR2 FQGTGA.

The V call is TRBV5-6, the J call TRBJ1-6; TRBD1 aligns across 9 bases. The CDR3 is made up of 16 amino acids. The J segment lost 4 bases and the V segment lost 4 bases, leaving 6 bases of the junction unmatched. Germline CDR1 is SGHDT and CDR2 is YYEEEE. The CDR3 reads CASSPTGGSYNSPLHF. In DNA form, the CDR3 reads TGTGCCAGCAGCCCGACAGGGGGAAGTTATAATTCACCCCTCCACTTT. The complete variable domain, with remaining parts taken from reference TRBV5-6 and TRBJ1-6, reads DAGVTQSPTHLIKTRGQQVTLRCSPKSGHDTVSWYQQALGQGPQFIFQYYEEEERQRGNFPDRFSGHQFPNYSSELNVNALLLGDSALYLCASSPTGGSYNSPLHFGNGTRLTVT.

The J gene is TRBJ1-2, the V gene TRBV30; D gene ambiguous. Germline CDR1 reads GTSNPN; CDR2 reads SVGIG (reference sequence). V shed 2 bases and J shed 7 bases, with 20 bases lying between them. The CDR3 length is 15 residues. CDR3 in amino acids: CAWSREERGVGGYTF. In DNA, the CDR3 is TGTGCCTGGAGTCGGGAGGAGCGGGGAGTAGGTGGCTACACCTTC.

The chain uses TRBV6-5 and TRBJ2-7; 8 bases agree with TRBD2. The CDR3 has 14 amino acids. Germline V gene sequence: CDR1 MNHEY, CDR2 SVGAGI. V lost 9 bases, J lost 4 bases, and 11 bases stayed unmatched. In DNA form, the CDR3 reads TGTGCCAGTAGGATCGGAGCGGGGGAGTACGAGCAGTACTTC. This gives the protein CASRIGAGEYEQYF.

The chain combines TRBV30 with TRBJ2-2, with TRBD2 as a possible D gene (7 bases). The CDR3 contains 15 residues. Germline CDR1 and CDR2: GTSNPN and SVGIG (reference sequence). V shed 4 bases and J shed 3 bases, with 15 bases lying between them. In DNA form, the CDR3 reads TGTGCCTGGACCGGACGGGGGGCGTACACCGGGGAGCTGTTTTTT. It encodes CAWTGRGAYTGELFF.

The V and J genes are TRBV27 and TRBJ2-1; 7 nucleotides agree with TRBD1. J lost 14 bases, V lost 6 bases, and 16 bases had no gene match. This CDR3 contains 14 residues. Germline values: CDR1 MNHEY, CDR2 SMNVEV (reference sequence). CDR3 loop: CASSRQGTGLTEFF. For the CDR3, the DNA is TGTGCCAGCAGCCGACAGGGAACGGGGCTTACGGAGTTCTTC.

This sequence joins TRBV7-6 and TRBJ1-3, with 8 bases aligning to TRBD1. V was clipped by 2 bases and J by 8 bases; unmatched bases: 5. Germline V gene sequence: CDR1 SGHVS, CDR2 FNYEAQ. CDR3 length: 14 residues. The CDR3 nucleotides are TGTGCCAGCAGCTTAAACAGGGGGACTGACACCATATATTTT. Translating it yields CASSLNRGTDTIYF.

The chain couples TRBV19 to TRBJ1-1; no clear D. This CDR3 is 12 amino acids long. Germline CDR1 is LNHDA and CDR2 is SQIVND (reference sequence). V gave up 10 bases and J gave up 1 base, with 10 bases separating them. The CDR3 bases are TGTGCCACACAGAAGTGGAACACTGAAGCTTTCTTT. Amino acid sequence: CATQKWNTEAFF. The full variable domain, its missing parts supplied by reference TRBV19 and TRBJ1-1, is DGGITQSPKYLFRKEGQNVTLSCEQNLNHDAMYWYRQDPGQGLRLIYYSQIVNDFQKGDIAEGYSVSREKKESFPLTVTSAQKNPTAFYLCATQKWNTEAFFGQGTRLTVV.

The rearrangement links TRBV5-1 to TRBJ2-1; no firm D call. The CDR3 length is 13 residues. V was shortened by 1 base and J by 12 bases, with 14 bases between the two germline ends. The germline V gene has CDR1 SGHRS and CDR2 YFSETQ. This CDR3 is CASSLRQRYRQFF. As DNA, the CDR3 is TGCGCCAGCAGCTTGAGGCAGCGATATAGGCAGTTCTTC. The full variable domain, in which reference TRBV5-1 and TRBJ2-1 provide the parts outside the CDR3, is KAGVTQTPRYLIKTRGQQVTLSCSPISGHRSVSWYQQTPGQGLQFLFEYFSETQRNKGNFPGRFSGRQFSNSRSEMNVSTLELGDSALYLCASSLRQRYRQFFGPGTRLTVL.

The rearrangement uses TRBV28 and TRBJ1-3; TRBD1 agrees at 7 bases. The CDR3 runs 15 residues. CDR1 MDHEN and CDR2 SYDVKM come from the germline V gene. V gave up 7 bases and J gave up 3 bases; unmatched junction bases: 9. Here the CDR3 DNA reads TGTGCCAGCACGAAACCTCAGGGGGTTGGAAACACCATATATTTT. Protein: CASTKPQGVGNTIYF.

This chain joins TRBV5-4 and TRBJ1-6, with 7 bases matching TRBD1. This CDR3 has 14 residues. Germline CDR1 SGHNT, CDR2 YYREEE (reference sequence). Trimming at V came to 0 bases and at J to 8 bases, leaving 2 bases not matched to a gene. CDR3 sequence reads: CASSLVGTDSPLHF. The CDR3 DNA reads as TGTGCCAGCAGCTTGGTGGGGACAGATTCACCCCTCCACTTT.

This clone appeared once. In DNA, the CDR3 is TGTGCCAGCAGCCCCGCAGGGGGCGTCAGAGAGACCCAGTACTTC. This translates into CASSPAGGVRETQYF. The chain couples TRBV5-4 to TRBJ2-5; TRBD1 matches at 8 bases. CDR1 is SGHNT and CDR2 is YYREEE in the germline V gene (reference sequence). The CDR3 is 15 amino acids. V lost 4 bases to trimming and J lost 4 bases; unmatched junction nucleotides: 9.

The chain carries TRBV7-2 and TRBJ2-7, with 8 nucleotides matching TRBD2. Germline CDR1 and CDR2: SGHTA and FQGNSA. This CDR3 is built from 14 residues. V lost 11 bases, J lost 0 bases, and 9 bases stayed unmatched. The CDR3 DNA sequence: TGTGCCGTCGGGGGGAGCGGGGGCTCCTACGAGCAGTACTTC. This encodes CAVGGSGGSYEQYF.

This chain's CDR3 is CASSQDLSQPQHF. The DNA of the CDR3 is TGCGCCAGCAGCCAAGATCTTTCCCAGCCCCAGCATTTT. The chain combines TRBV4-1 with TRBJ1-5, with D hard to call. CDR1 MGHRA and CDR2 YSYEKL come from the germline V gene. Trimming cost V 0 bases and J 7 bases, with 7 bases left between them. The CDR3 runs 13 residues.

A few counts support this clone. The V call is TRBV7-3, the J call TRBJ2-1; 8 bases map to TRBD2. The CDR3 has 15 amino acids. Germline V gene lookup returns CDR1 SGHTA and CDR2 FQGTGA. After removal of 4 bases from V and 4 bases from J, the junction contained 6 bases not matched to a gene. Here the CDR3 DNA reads TGTGCCAGCAGCTCTATTGGGACTAGTTACAATGAGCAGTTCTTC. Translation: CASSSIGTSYNEQFF.

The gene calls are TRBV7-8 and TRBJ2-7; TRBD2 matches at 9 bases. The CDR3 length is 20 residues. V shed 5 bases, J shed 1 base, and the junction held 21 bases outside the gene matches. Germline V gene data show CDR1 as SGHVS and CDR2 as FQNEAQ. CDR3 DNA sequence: TGTGCCAGCAGCCCATACGAGAGACTTCTAGCGGGATTGGGGTCCTACGAGCAGTACTTC. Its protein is CASSPYERLLAGLGSYEQYF.

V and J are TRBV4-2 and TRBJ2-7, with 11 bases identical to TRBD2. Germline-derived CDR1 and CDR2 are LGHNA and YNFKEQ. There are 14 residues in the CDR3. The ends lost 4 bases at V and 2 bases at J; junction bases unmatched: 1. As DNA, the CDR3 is TGTGCCAGCAGCCTTAGCGGGAGGGCCTACGAGCAGTACTTC. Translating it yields CASSLSGRAYEQYF.

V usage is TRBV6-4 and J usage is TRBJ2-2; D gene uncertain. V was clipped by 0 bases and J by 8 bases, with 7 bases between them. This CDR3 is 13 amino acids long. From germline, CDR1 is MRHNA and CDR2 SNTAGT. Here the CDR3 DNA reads TGTGCCAGCAGTGACTCGGAGTCTGGGGAGCTGTTTTTT. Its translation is CASSDSESGELFF.

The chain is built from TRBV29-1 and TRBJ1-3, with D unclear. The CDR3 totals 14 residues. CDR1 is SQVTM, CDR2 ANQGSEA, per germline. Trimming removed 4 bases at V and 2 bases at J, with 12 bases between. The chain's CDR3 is CSVVPRGTGNTIYF. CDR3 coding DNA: TGCAGCGTTGTACCCCGGGGTACTGGAAACACCATATATTTT.

For the CDR3, the DNA is TGTGCCAGCAGGGGACAGGGGAGCGGCTACACCTTC. Its protein is CASRGQGSGYTF. The gene calls are TRBV6-1 and TRBJ1-2, with TRBD1 identical over 10 bases. Germline trimming cut 6 bases from V and 8 bases from J; bases unmatched to any gene: 3. Germline loops: CDR1 MNHNS, CDR2 SASEGT. The CDR3 sequence is 12 residues long.

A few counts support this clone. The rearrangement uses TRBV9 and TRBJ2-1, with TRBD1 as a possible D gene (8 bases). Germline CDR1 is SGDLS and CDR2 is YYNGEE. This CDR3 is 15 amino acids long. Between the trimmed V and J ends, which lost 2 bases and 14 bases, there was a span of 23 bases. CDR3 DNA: TGTGCCAGCAGCGTCAACGTGGGGGGGGGACAGGTTAAGTTCTTC. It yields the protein CASSVNVGGGQVKFF.